This T cell receptor beta chain originates from a study of CXCR3-negative and CXCR3-positive naive CD8 T cells. Study background: Per-library TRB read counts averaged about 1.5 +/- 0.3 million, adding up to about 140 million in total. Findings and caveats of the study: CXCR3-positive naive cells carried more hydrophobic TRB CDR3s than CXCR3-negative naive cells did.

On this clonotype itself: The target antigen is unknown.

This CDR3 spans 13 amino acids. Germline V gives CDR1 KGHSH, CDR2 LQKENI. All TRB cDNA libraries came from 5' RACE performed with UMI labels. After re-calling the 5' RACE reads, TCRdb lists one entry per CDR3 protein, DNA absent. This sample's table reports about 89,000 distinct CDR3 sequences. CD8+ T cell subsets were each sorted in triplicate, approximately 300,000 cells apiece. A CD45RO-CCR7+CD27+CD95- profile was what naive CD8+ T cells displayed. Sequencing was done on a sample of naive CXCR3+ CD8+ T cells from blood. Subset: CD45RO-CCR7+CD27+CD95- naive CD8+ T cells expressing CXCR3 (TNR3+). The V gene is TRBV18, the J gene TRBJ2-3. The sequence came from a human donor in good health. Some clones in this sample may be carry-over from other donors' samples. The CDR3 reads CASSPPETDTQYF.